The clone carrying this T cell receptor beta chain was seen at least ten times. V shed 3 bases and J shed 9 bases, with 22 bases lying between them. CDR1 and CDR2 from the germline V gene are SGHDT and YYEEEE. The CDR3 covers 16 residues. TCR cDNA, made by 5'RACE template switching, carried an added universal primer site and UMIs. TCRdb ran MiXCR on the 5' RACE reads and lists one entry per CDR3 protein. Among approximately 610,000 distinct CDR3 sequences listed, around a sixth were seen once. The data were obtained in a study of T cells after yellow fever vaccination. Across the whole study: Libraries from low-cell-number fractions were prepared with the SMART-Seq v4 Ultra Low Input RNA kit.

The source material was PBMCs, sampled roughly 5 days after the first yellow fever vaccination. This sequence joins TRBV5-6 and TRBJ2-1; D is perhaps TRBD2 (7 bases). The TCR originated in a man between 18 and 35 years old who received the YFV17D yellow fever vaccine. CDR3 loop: CASSSPRTREDSEQFF. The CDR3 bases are TGTGCCAGCAGCTCCCCCCGGACACGGGAGGACAGTGAGCAGTTCTTC.